This TCR beta chain was recorded in a study of blood T cell repertoires in COVID-19 (TCRdb year 2020). Study-wide context: Samples from collaborators originated in the United States, Italy and Spain and spanned both the acute and convalescent phases of COVID-19. Samples came from the ongoing ImmuneRACE study (first 160 participants) plus 1,254 subjects from 6 global collaborators. Where available, HLA class I and class II types were obtained from metadata supplied by the sample provider rather than from assay-based typing. Subjects who had been exposed to COVID-19, were actively infected with it, or had recovered from it provided the deeply sampled blood TCRbeta repertoires that made up the dataset. The material from the prospective study consisted of cDNA or gDNA derived from T cells, B-cell-depleted T cells, or PBMCs. A de-identified subject ID, COVID-19 status, age in years and sex were almost always included in the sample metadata. The repertoires were released in a freely available public database intended as a resource for research on the immune response to SARS-CoV-2. Study-wide findings and limitations: The quantity of clinical and demographic metadata differed by source and by participant and was supplied without curation.

The V and J ends are trimmed by 0 bases and 3 bases, leaving 8 bases between them. CDR1 and CDR2 are drawn from the germline V gene: KGHSH, LQKENI. Including the terminal cysteine and phenylalanine, the CDR3 comprises 14 residues. Only the CDR3 region is kept as DNA, spanning 42 bases read in frame from base 1. The immunoSEQ Assay, a bias-controlled multiplex PCR, was used to amplify TCRbeta CDR3 regions from genomic DNA. The authors processed their data as follows. Nucleated cell counts per sample were estimated from amplification of reference gene primers within the assay. To quantify the absolute abundance of each unique TCRbeta CDR3 rearrangement, sequence reads were collapsed and filtered. Productive Simpson clonality was computed per sample as the square root of Simpson's diversity index over productive rearrangements. Not all clones reach the TCRdb copy of this immuneACCESS table, which keeps in-frame sequences only. Checked studies attribute under half of the gap to unresolved V genes and leave the rest unexplained. V and J calls and clone size follow that table, whereas D and trimming were derived from the DNA. For this sample the table gives roughly 200,000 clones, of which around nine tenths were detected only once. Together, the top ten hold 1.5% to 2% of the sample.

A remark on this clone: Its antigen specificity is not known. No base qualities exist here, and no much larger clone lies one base off it.

Whole blood was collected in K2EDTA tubes by collaborating institutions according to the institutions' own protocols. Collaborator samples were shipped for TCRbeta analysis as frozen whole blood, isolated PBMCs, or DNA extracted from either sample type. The TCR originated in a man between 18 and 35 years old with active or convalescent COVID-19. The sample was peripheral blood. The chain couples TRBV18 to TRBJ2-5; 6 matching bases give a weak D call of TRBD2. The nucleotides are TGTGCCAGCTCACCACCTAGCGGAGAAGAGACCCAGTACTTC. Its protein product is CASSPPSGEETQYF. With the rest looked up from the reference TRBV18 and TRBJ2-5 genes rather than sequenced, the full variable domain is NAGVMQNPRHLVRRRGQEARLRCSPMKGHSHVYWYRQLPEEGLKFMVYLQKENIIDESGMPKERFSAEFPKEGPSILRIQQVVRGDSAAYFCASSPPSGEETQYFGPGTRLLVL.